This T cell receptor beta chain was identified in a study of technical replicates of blood from a handful of donors. Trimming took 3 bases from V and 4 from J; bases not matched to a gene: 4. The CDR3 covers 14 residues. Germline V gene lookup returns CDR1 SGHRS and CDR2 YFSETQ. The repertoire was sequenced with immunoSEQ multiplex PCR; TCRdb's copy has only in-frame clones and lacks some. The sample contains about 79,000 clones, under 95% of which appear only once. The sample consisted of T cells isolated from PBMCs. The chain uses TRBV5-1 and TRBJ2-7; TRBD1 agrees at 10 bases. This sequence originates from a human donor in good health. CDR3 nucleotides: TGCGCCAGCAGCTCCGGGACAGGGGAATACGAGCAGTACTTC. It translates to CASSSGTGEYEQYF.